The entry below describes one T cell receptor beta chain. This sample was included in a study of blood T cell repertoires in COVID-19. Across the whole study: Researchers got acute and convalescent COVID-19 samples from the United States, Italy and Spain. The cDNA or gDNA used as material had been derived from T cells, B-cell-depleted T cells, or PBMCs.

Methods used by the authors: The authors estimated nucleated cell counts from reference gene primer amplification. The data were produced by immunoSEQ multiplex PCR, yet TCRdb's version contains in-frame clones alone and is incomplete. V and J calls plus clone size are reproduced from that table; the DNA served to infer D and trimming. The sample lists 160,000 or so clones, 82% occurring once. CDR1 is MGHRA and CDR2 is YSYEKL in the germline V gene. The CDR3 length is 17 residues. V shed 2 bases and J shed 0 bases, with 17 bases lying between them. The sample taken for sequencing was peripheral blood. The sequence was obtained from a woman in her seventies with acute or convalescent COVID-19. The rearrangement joins TRBV4-1 to TRBJ2-7; D is unresolved. CDR3 sequence (DNA): TGCGCCAGCAGCCAATTCCCACTTCGATATAGCTCCTACGAGCAGTACTTC. Translated, it gives CASSQFPLRYSSYEQYF.